These 9 T cell receptor beta chains came from one sample sequenced in a study of identical twins. TCRdb fed the 5' RACE reads into MiXCR, producing one record per CDR3 protein. This table has 300,000 or so distinct CDR3 sequences, 8% to 9.5% appearing once. The same specimen was also included in a second study, on yellow fever vaccine responses in identical twins.

Specimen: CD8+ T cells sorted from blood. The source is a woman under 30 in good health.

This clonotype was observed a few times. The chain carries TRBV27 and TRBJ2-3, with 7 bases aligning to TRBD2. The trim removed 10 bases at V and 1 base at J, leaving 5 bases unmatched. Germline CDR1 is MNHEY and CDR2 is SMNVEV (reference sequence). The CDR3 totals 13 residues. The DNA of the CDR3 is TGTGCCACGCGGGAGCGGGGCACAGATACGCAGTATTTT. Protein product: CATRERGTDTQYF.

This clonotype was picked up many times. The chain combines TRBV6-2 or TRBV6-3 with TRBJ2-7; D gene uncertain. The CDR3 loop spans 16 amino acids. Between the trimmed V and J ends, which lost 0 bases and 0 bases, there was a span of 12 bases. The V gene's germline CDR1 is MNHEY and CDR2 SVGEGT. The CDR3 DNA follows: TGTGCCAGCAGTTACTCGATTAAACTTAGCTCCTACGAGCAGTACTTC. The encoded protein is CASSYSIKLSSYEQYF.

This clonotype showed up many times. The J gene is TRBJ2-7, the V gene TRBV4-3; D perhaps matches TRBD1 (6 bases). Trimming shortened V by 3 bases and J by 5 bases, and 8 bases separated the two germline ends. Germline values: CDR1 LGHNA, CDR2 YSLEER. The CDR3 contains 12 residues. CDR3 protein: CASSHSGDEQYF. The CDR3 nucleotides read TGCGCCAGCAGCCACTCAGGGGACGAGCAGTACTTC.

This clonotype showed up many times. The V and J genes are TRBV12-3 or TRBV12-4 and TRBJ2-7; 11 bases fit TRBD2. The CDR3 length is 16 residues. The junction had 9 bases not matched to a gene; V was cut back by 4 bases and J by 4 bases. CDR3 loop: CASSSSGTSGYYEQYF. For the CDR3, the DNA is TGTGCCAGCAGTTCGTCCGGGACTAGCGGTTATTACGAGCAGTACTTC.

This clonotype was detected many times. This chain uses TRBV15 with TRBJ2-2; D perhaps matches TRBD2 (5 bases). Trimming shortened V by 0 bases and J by 6 bases, and 8 bases separated the two germline ends. The CDR3 contains 14 residues. Per germline, CDR1 LNHNV and CDR2 YYDKDF (reference sequence). The DNA for the CDR3 is TGTGCCACCAGCAGAGATCAGGAGGCCGGGGAGCTGTTTTTT. Protein: CATSRDQEAGELFF.

This clonotype showed up many times. This chain links TRBV15 with TRBJ2-3; 7 bases are a match to TRBD1. V shed 2 bases and J 0 bases; nucleotides not matched to a gene: 11. The CDR3 contains 18 residues. Germline CDR1 and CDR2: LNHNV and YYDKDF (reference sequence). The CDR3 nucleotides read TGTGCCACCAGCAGATTCACTTTCTACAGGGGTAGCACAGATACGCAGTATTTT. Translated, it gives CATSRFTFYRGSTDTQYF.

This sequence joins TRBV5-5 and TRBJ2-2; maybe TRBD2 (5 bases). This CDR3 comprises 13 residues. Germline V gene data show CDR1 as SGHKS and CDR2 as YYEKEE (reference sequence). The V and J ends lost 9 bases and 6 bases respectively, with 15 bases between them. CDR3 in DNA: TGTGCCATGAGCTCCGGGGTCTCCGGGGAGCTGTTTTTT. Amino acid sequence: CAMSSGVSGELFF. Drawing the rest from reference TRBV5-5 and TRBJ2-2, the complete variable domain is DAGVTQSPTHLIKTRGQQVTLRCSPISGHKSVSWYQQVLGQGPQFIFQYYEKEERGRGNFPDRFSARQFPNYSSELNVNALLLGDSALYLCAMSSGVSGELFFGEGSRLTVL.

Many counts were recorded for this clonotype. This chain connects TRBV4-1 to TRBJ1-2; 8 bases line up with TRBD1. Looked up from germline, CDR1 is MGHRA and CDR2 is YSYEKL. The junction had 3 bases not matched to a gene; V was cut back by 8 bases and J by 7 bases. The CDR3 length is 11 residues. The CDR3 DNA reads as TGCGCCAGCCGAACAGGGGGTGGCTACACCTTC. Protein: CASRTGGGYTF.

This clonotype appeared many times. This chain uses TRBV19 with TRBJ2-1; the D is unclear. Trimming took 5 bases from V and 8 from J, leaving 16 bases between them. This CDR3 has 14 residues. Germline V gene lookup returns CDR1 LNHDA and CDR2 SQIVND (reference sequence). For the CDR3, the DNA is TGTGCCAGTAGTGCGGATGGCGGCAGCGATGAGCAGTTCTTC. Translation: CASSADGGSDEQFF.